The 2 T cell receptor beta chains listed next were all sequenced from one sample in a study of blood T cells in healthy people across ages. Combining a sample-barcoded 5' primer with a J-beta primer mix, a second PCR ran for about 7 to 11 cycles. MiXCR, applied by TCRdb to the 5' RACE reads, yields one record per CDR3 protein. This sample carries approximately 900,000 distinct CDR3 sequences, under 50% of them seen once, and the ten largest clones take about an eighth. The sample taken for sequencing was blood. The receptors were gathered from a man aged 30 to 45 in good health.

V and J are TRBV7-2 and TRBJ1-2; TRBD1 matches at 7 bases. Germline-derived CDR1 and CDR2 are SGHTA and FQGNSA. The junction had 10 bases not matched to a gene; V was cut back by 5 bases and J by 4 bases. CDR3 length: 15 residues. CDR3 DNA: TGTGCCAGCAGCCCCTCGATGGACAGGCCCTATGGCTACACCTTC. Translation: CASSPSMDRPYGYTF.

In nucleotides, the CDR3 is TGCAGTGCAGGAGGGGGGCGTGTCTATGGCTACACCTTC. As protein: CSAGGGRVYGYTF. V is TRBV20-1 and J is TRBJ1-2, with D perhaps matching TRBD1 (6 bases). Trimming pared 6 bases from V and 4 bases from J, leaving 15 bases between. The CDR3 is made up of 13 amino acids. The V gene's germline CDR1 is DFQATT and CDR2 SNEGSKA (reference sequence).